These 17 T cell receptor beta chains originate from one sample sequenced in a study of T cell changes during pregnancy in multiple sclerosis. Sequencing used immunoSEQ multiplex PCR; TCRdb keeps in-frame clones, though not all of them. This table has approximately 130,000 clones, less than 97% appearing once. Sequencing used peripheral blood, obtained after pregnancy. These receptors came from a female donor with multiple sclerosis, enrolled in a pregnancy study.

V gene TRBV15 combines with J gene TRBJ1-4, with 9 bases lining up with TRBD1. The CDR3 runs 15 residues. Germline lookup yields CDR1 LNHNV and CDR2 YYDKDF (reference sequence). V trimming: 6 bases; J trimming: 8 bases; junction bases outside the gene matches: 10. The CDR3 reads CATRTTGGAGEKLFF. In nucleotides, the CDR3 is TGTGCCACCAGAACTACAGGGGGCGCTGGGGAAAAACTGTTTTTT.

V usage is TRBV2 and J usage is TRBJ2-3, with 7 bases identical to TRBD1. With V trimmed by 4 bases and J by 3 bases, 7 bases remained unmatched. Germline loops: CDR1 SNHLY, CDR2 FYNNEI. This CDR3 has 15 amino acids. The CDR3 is CASSVPGQMTDTQYF. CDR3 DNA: TGTGCCAGCAGTGTACCGGGACAGATGACAGATACGCAGTATTTT.

CDR3 DNA: TGTGCCAGCAGTCTTTACACTGGGACAGGGAACACTGAAGCTTTCTTT. Translating it yields CASSLYTGTGNTEAFF. This sequence joins TRBV14 and TRBJ1-1, with 8 nucleotides matching TRBD1. V was pared by 6 bases and J by 1 base, with 10 bases of the junction left unmatched. This CDR3 region has 16 residues. From germline, CDR1 is SGHDN and CDR2 FVKESK.

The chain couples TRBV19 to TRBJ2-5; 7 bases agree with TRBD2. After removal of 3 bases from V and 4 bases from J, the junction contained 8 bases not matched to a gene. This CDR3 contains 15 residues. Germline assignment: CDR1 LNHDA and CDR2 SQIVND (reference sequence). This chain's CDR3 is CASSIGGSRRETQYF. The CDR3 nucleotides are TGTGCCAGTAGTATCGGCGGGAGTAGAAGAGAGACCCAGTACTTC.

This CDR3 reads CASSFGSGTTNEKLFF. In DNA, the CDR3 is TGTGCCAGCAGCTTTGGGTCAGGGACAACTAATGAAAAACTGTTTTTT. This chain joins TRBV11-2 and TRBJ1-4; D possibly corresponds to TRBD1 (5 bases). V lost 3 bases, J lost 0 bases, and 11 bases lay in between. Germline V CDR1 and CDR2: SGHAT, FQNNGV. The CDR3 runs 16 residues.

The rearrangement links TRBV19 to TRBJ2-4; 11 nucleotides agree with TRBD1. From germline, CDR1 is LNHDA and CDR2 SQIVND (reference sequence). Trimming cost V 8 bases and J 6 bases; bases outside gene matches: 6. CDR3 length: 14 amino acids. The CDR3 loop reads CASAGTGGVNIQYF. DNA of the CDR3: TGTGCCAGTGCCGGGACAGGGGGGGTAAACATTCAGTACTTC.

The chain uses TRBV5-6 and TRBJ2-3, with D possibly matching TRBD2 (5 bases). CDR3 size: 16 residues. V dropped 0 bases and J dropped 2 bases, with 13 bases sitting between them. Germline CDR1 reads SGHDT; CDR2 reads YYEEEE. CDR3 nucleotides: TGTGCCAGCAGCTTGGGTTCTAGCAGTTACACAGATACGCAGTATTTT. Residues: CASSLGSSSYTDTQYF.

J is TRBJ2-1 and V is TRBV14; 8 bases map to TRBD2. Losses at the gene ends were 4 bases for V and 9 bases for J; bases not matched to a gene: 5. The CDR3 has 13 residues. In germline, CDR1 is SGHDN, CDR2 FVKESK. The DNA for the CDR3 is TGTGCCAGCAGCCCGAGCGGGAGTTCTGAGCAGTTCTTC. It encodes CASSPSGSSEQFF.

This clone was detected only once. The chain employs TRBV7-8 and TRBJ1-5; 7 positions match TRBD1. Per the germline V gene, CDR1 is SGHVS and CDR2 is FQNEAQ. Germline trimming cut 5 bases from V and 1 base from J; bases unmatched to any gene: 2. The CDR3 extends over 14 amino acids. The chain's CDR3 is CASSQGQSNQPQHF. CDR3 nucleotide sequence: TGTGCCAGCAGCCAGGGACAGAGCAATCAGCCCCAGCATTTT. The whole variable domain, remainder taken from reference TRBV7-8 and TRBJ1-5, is GAGVSQSPRYKVAKRGQDVALRCDPISGHVSLFWYQQALGQGPEFLTYFQNEAQLDKSGLPSDRFFAERPEGSVSTLKIQRTQQEDSAVYLCASSQGQSNQPQHFGDGTRLSIL.

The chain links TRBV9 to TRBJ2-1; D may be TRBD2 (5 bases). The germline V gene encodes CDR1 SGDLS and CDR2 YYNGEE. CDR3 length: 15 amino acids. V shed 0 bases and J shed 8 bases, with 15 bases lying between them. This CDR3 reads CASSVGPSKAYEQFF. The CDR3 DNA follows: TGTGCCAGCAGCGTAGGTCCTAGCAAGGCCTATGAGCAGTTCTTC.

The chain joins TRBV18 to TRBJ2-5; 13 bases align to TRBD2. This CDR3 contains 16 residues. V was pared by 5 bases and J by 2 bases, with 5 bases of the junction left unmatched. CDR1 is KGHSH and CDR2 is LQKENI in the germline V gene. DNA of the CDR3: TGTGCCAGCTCAGCTGGACTAGCGGGGGCACAAGAGACCCAGTACTTC. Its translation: CASSAGLAGAQETQYF.

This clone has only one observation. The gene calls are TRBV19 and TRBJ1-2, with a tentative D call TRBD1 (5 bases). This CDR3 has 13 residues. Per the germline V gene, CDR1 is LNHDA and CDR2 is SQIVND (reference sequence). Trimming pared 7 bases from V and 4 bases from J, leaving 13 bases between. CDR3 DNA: TGTGCCAGTACCCCTGCGACAGCCTATGGCTACACCTTC. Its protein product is CASTPATAYGYTF.

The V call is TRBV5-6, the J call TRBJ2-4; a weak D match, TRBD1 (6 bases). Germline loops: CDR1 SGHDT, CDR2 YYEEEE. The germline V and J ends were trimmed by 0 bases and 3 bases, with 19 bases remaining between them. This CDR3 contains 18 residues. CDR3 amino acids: CASSLVRGRGFGKNIQYF. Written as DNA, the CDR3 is TGTGCCAGCAGCTTGGTTCGGGGCAGGGGTTTTGGCAAAAACATTCAGTACTTC.

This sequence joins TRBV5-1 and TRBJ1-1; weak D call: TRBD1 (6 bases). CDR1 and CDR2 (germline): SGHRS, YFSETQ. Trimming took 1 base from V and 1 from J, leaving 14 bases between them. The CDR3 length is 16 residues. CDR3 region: CASSLNVLQGNTEAFF. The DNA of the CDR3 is TGCGCCAGCAGCTTGAATGTTCTACAGGGGAACACTGAAGCTTTCTTT.

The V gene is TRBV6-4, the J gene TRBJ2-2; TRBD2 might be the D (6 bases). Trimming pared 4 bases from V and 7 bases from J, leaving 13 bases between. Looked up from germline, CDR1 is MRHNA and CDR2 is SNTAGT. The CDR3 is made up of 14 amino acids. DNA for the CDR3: TGTGCCAGCAGTGCTCAGGGAGGTATCGGGGAGCTGTTTTTT. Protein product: CASSAQGGIGELFF.

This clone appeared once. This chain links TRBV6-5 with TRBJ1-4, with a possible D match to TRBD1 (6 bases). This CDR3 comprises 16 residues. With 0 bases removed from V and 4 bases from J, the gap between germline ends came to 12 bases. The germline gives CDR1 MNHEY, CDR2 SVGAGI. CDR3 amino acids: CASSYSIGGGNEKLFF. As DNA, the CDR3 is TGTGCCAGCAGTTACTCGATAGGGGGGGGTAATGAAAAACTGTTTTTT.

CDR3 sequence: CASSPLTRLPGGRTEAFF. CDR3 DNA sequence: TGTGCCAGCAGCCCCTTAACCCGCCTACCAGGGGGAAGGACTGAAGCTTTCTTT. The chain uses TRBV11-2 and TRBJ1-1, with 7 bases aligning to TRBD1. This CDR3 has 18 residues. Germline V lookup: CDR1 SGHAT, CDR2 FQNNGV. V trimming: 5 bases; J trimming: 5 bases; junction bases outside the gene matches: 20. Together with reference TRBV11-2 and TRBJ1-1, the CDR3 gives the full variable domain: EAGVAQSPRYKIIEKRQSVAFWCNPISGHATLYWYQQILGQGPKLLIQFQNNGVVDDSQLPKDRFSAERLKGVDSTLKIQPAKLEDSAVYLCASSPLTRLPGGRTEAFFGQGTRLTVV.